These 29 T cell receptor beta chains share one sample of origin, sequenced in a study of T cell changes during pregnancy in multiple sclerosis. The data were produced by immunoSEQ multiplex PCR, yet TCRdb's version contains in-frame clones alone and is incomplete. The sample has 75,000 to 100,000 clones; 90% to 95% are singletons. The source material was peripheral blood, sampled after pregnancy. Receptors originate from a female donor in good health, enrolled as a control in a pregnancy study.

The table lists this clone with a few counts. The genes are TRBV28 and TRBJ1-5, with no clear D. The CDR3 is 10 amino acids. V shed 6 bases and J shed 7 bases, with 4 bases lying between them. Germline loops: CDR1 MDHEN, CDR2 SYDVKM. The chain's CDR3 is CASSSQPQHF. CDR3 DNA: TGTGCCAGCAGCTCCCAGCCCCAGCATTTT.

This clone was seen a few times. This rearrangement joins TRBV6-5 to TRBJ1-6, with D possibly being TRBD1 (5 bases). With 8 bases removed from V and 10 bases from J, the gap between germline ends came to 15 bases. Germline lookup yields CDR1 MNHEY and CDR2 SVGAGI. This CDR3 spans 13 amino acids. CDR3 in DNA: TGTGCCAGCGCCGTTCCAGGGCGCTCACCCCTCCACTTT. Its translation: CASAVPGRSPLHF.

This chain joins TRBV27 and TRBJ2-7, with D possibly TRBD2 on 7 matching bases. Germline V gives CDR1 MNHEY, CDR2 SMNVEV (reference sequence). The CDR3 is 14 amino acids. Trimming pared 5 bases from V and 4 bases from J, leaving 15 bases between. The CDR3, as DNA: TGTGCCAGCAGTCCCGGACTAGGGGGTTACGAGCAGTACTTC. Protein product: CASSPGLGGYEQYF.

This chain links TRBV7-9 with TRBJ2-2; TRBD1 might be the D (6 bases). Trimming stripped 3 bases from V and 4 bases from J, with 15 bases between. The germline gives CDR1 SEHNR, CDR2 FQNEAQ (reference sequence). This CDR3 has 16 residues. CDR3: CASSFLWDKVTGELFF. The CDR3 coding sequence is TGTGCCAGCAGCTTCCTCTGGGACAAAGTCACCGGGGAGCTGTTTTTT.

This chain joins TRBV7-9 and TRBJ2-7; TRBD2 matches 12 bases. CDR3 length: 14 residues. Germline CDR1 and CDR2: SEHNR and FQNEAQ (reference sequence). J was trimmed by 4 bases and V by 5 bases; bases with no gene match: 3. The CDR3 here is CASSPTSGSYEQYF. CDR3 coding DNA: TGTGCCAGCAGCCCGACTAGCGGGAGTTACGAGCAGTACTTC. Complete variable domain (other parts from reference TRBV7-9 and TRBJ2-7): DTGVSQNPRHKITKRGQNVTFRCDPISEHNRLYWYRQTLGQGPEFLTYFQNEAQLEKSRLLSDRFSAERPKGSFSTLEIQRTEQGDSAMYLCASSPTSGSYEQYFGPGTRLTVT.

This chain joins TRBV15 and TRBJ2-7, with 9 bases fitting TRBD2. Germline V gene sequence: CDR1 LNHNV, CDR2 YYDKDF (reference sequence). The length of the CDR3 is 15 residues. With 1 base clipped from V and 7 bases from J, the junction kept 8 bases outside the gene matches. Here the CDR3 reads CATSRGLLAGREQYF. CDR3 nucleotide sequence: TGTGCCACCAGCAGAGGATTGCTAGCGGGGCGTGAGCAGTACTTC.

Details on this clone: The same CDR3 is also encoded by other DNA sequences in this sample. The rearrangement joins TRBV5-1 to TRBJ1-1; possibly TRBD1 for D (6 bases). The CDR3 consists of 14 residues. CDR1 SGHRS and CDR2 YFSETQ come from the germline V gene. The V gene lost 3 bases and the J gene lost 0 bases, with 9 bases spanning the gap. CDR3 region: CASSWGGLNTEAFF. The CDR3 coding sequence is TGCGCCAGCAGCTGGGGGGGGCTGAACACTGAAGCTTTCTTT.

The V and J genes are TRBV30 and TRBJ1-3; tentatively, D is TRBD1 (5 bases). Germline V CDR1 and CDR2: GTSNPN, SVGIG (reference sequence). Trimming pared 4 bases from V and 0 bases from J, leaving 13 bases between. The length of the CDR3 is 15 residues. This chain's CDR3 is CAWNLGRFSGNTIYF. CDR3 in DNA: TGTGCCTGGAATTTGGGGCGATTCTCTGGAAACACCATATATTTT.

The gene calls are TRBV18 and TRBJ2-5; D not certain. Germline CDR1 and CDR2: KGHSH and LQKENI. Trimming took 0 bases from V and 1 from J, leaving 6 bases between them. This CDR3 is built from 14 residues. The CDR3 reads CASSPPAAQETQYF. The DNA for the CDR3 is TGTGCCAGCTCACCACCGGCCGCCCAAGAGACCCAGTACTTC. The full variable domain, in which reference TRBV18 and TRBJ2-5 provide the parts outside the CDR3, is NAGVMQNPRHLVRRRGQEARLRCSPMKGHSHVYWYRQLPEEGLKFMVYLQKENIIDESGMPKERFSAEFPKEGPSILRIQQVVRGDSAAYFCASSPPAAQETQYFGPGTRLLVL.

CDR3 region: CASSPSGGYTF. The DNA of the CDR3 is TGTGCCAGCAGTCCGAGCGGTGGCTACACCTTC. The J gene is TRBJ1-2, the V gene TRBV16, with D unresolved. Trimming took off 6 bases at V and 7 bases at J, with 9 bases between the two ends. The CDR3 totals 11 residues. From germline, CDR1 is KGHSY and CDR2 FQNENV.

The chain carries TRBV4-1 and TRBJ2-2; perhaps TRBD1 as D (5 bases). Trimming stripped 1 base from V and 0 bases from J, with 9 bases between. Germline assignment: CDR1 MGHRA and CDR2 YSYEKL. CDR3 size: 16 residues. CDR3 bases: TGCGCCAGCAGCCAAGCAGGGTACGCGAACACCGGGGAGCTGTTTTTT. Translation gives CASSQAGYANTGELFF.

The CDR3 nucleotides read TGTGCCAGCAGCAACCGGGACAGAGACACTGAAGCTTTCTTT. It translates to CASSNRDRDTEAFF. The rearrangement joins TRBV5-4 to TRBJ1-1; TRBD1 agrees at 7 bases. V lost 4 bases and J lost 3; bases outside the gene matches: 6. Germline CDR1 is SGHNT and CDR2 is YYREEE (reference sequence). The CDR3 contains 14 residues.

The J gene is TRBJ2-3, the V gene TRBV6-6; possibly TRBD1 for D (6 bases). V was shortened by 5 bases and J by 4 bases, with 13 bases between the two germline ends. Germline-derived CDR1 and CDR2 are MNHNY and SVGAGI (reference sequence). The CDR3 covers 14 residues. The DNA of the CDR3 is TGTGCCAGCAGTCCGGGACAAGGGCCAGATACGCAGTATTTT. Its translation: CASSPGQGPDTQYF.

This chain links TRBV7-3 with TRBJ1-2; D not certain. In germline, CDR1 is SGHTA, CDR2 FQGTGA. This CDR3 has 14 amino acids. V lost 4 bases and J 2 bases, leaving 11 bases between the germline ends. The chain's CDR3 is CASSSPGINYGYTF. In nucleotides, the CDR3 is TGTGCCAGCAGCTCACCGGGGATCAACTATGGCTACACCTTC.

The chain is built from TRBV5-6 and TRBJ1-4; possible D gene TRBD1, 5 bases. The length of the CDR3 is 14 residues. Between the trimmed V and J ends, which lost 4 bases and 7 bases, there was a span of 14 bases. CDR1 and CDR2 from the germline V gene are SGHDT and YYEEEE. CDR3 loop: CASSPGGVGEKLFF. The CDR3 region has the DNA TGTGCCAGCAGCCCGGGGGGGGTGGGTGAAAAACTGTTTTTT. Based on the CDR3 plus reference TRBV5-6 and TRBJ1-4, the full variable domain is DAGVTQSPTHLIKTRGQQVTLRCSPKSGHDTVSWYQQALGQGPQFIFQYYEEEERQRGNFPDRFSGHQFPNYSSELNVNALLLGDSALYLCASSPGGVGEKLFFGSGTQLSVL.

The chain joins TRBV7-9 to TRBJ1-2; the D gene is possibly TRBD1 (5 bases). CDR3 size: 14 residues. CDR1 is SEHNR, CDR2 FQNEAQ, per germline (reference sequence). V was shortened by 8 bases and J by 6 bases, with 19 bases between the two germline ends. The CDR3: CASARGGRSDGYTF. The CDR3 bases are TGTGCCAGCGCCCGGGGGGGGAGGTCGGATGGCTACACCTTC.

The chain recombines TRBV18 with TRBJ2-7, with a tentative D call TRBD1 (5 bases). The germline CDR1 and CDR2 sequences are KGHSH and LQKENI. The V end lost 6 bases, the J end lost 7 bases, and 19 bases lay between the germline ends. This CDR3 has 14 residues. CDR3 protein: CASSQGYLAWEQYF. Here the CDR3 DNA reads TGTGCCAGCTCGCAGGGTTATCTCGCGTGGGAGCAGTACTTC.

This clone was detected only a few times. The CDR3 spells CASSLSGGNQPQHF. The CDR3, as DNA: TGTGCCAGCAGCTTAAGTGGAGGCAATCAGCCCCAGCATTTT. The chain employs TRBV7-3 and TRBJ1-5; D is unresolved. V was cut by 1 base and J by 2 bases, with 6 bases left in between. This CDR3 region has 14 residues. In germline, CDR1 is SGHTA, CDR2 FQGTGA.

CDR3 coding DNA: TGTGCCAGCAGTTCATCCGGGACAGGGATTAAAGACGGCTACACCTTC. Amino acid sequence: CASSSSGTGIKDGYTF. The chain links TRBV27 to TRBJ1-2; 9 positions match TRBD1. CDR3 length: 16 residues. Unmatched junction bases numbered 14, after V lost 4 bases and J lost 8 bases. Germline loops: CDR1 MNHEY, CDR2 SMNVEV (reference sequence).

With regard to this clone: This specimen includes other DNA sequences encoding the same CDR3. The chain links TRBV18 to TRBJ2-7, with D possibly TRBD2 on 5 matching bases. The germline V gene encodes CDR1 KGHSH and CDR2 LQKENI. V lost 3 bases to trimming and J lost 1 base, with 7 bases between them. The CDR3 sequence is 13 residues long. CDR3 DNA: TGTGCCAGCTCACCGCCGGGGTCCTACGAGCAGTACTTC. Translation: CASSPPGSYEQYF.

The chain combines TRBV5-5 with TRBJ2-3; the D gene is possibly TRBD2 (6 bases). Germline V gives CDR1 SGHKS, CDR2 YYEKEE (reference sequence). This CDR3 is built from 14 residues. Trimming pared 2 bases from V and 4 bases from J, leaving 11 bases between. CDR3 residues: CASSFGTDPDTQYF. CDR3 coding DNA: TGTGCCAGCAGCTTTGGGACTGACCCAGATACGCAGTATTTT.

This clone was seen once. The CDR3 protein is CASSALGTVTYEQYF. CDR3 DNA: TGTGCCAGCAGCGCATTGGGGACAGTTACCTACGAGCAGTACTTC. The gene calls are TRBV11-2 and TRBJ2-7, with 7 bases identical to TRBD1. Trimming took 5 bases from V and 2 from J; bases not matched to a gene: 9. The CDR3 length is 15 residues. Germline V gene sequence: CDR1 SGHAT, CDR2 FQNNGV.

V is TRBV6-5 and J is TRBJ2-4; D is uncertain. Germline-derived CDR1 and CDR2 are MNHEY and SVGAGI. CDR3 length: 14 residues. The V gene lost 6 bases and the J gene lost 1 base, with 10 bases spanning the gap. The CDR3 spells CASRISWAKNIQYF. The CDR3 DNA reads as TGTGCCAGCAGAATTAGCTGGGCCAAAAACATTCAGTACTTC.

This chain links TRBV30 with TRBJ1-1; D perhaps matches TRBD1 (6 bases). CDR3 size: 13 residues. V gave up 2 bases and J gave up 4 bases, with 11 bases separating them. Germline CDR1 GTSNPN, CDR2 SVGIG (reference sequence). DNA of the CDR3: TGTGCCTGGAGTCAGGGGCCGTTCACTGAAGCTTTCTTT. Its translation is CAWSQGPFTEAFF.

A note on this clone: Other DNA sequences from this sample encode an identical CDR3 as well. Here the CDR3 DNA reads TGCGCCAGCAGCTTGGAGACGGGGGGCTACGAGCAGTACTTC. This codes for CASSLETGGYEQYF. V gene TRBV5-1 combines with J gene TRBJ2-7; the match to TRBD2 covers 7 bases. J was trimmed by 3 bases and V by 0 bases; bases with no gene match: 3. The CDR3 length is 14 residues. Per germline, CDR1 SGHRS and CDR2 YFSETQ.

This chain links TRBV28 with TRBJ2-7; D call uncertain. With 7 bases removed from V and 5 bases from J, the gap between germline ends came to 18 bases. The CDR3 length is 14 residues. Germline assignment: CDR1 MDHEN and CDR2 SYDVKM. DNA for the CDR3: TGTGCCAGCAAAGATCCCAGAAGATTGAACGAGCAGTACTTC. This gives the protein CASKDPRRLNEQYF.

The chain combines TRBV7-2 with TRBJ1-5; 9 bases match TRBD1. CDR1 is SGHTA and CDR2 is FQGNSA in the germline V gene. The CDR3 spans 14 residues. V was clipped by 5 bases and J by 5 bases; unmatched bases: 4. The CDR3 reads CASSHRQGDQPQHF. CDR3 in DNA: TGTGCCAGCAGCCACCGACAGGGGGATCAGCCCCAGCATTTT.

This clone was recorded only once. The DNA for the CDR3 is TGTGCCAGTAGTACCCCCGGGACTAGCGTCTATGAGCAGTTCTTC. It yields the protein CASSTPGTSVYEQFF. The chain links TRBV19 to TRBJ2-1; 10 nucleotides agree with TRBD2. V lost 4 bases and J lost 8; bases outside the gene matches: 8. The CDR3 length is 15 residues. Germline CDR1 and CDR2: LNHDA and SQIVND (reference sequence).

The CDR3: CSASQAETQYF. CDR3 nucleotides: TGCAGTGCTAGTCAGGCAGAGACCCAGTACTTC. J is TRBJ2-5 and V is TRBV20-1, with D unclear. Trimming removed 3 bases at V and 4 bases at J, with 6 bases between. The CDR3 is 11 residues long. Germline V CDR1 and CDR2: DFQATT, SNEGSKA (reference sequence).